The 31 T cell receptor beta chains reported below all come from one sample, sequenced in a study of T-cell memory formation after mild COVID-19. TCRdb ran MiXCR on the 5' RACE reads and lists one entry per CDR3 protein. The sample has fewer than 250,000 distinct CDR3 sequences, 10% to 13% seen once. Sequencing was carried out using PBMCs or a T cell subset sorted from them (not recorded which). The receptor set was obtained from a young man who had mild COVID-19 (a few samples of this study predate the infection). Cell type and time point are not known.

The sample holds many counts of this clonotype. CDR3 bases: TGTGCCAGCAGCTTAGGTGCCGGGGGCGTCACCGGGGAGCTGTTTTTT. It yields the protein CASSLGAGGVTGELFF. The genes are TRBV7-2 and TRBJ2-2; D might be TRBD1 or TRBD2, each matching 6 bases. The CDR3 runs to 16 residues. The V end lost 1 base, the J end lost 4 bases, and 13 bases lay between the germline ends. CDR1 and CDR2 from the germline V gene are SGHTA and FQGNSA.

This clonotype was found a few times. The chain joins TRBV18 to TRBJ1-4; 8 nucleotides line up with TRBD1. Per germline, CDR1 KGHSH and CDR2 LQKENI. V gave up 3 bases and J gave up 6 bases; unmatched junction bases: 0. This CDR3 has 13 amino acids. CDR3 amino acids: CASSPGQDEKLFF. The CDR3 coding sequence is TGTGCCAGCTCACCGGGACAGGATGAAAAACTGTTTTTT.

The V and J genes are TRBV5-1 and TRBJ1-1; D gene ambiguous. Trimming cost V 3 bases and J 5 bases, with 17 bases left between them. The CDR3 has 15 residues. Germline V CDR1 and CDR2: SGHRS, YFSETQ. The CDR3 loop reads CASSSPEGPRTEAFF. CDR3 DNA: TGCGCCAGCAGCTCCCCGGAGGGCCCCAGGACTGAAGCTTTCTTT. The whole variable domain, filled in from reference TRBV5-1 and TRBJ1-1, reads KAGVTQTPRYLIKTRGQQVTLSCSPISGHRSVSWYQQTPGQGLQFLFEYFSETQRNKGNFPGRFSGRQFSNSRSEMNVSTLELGDSALYLCASSSPEGPRTEAFFGQGTRLTVV.

The chain couples TRBV3-1 to TRBJ1-3; 8 positions match TRBD1. CDR1 is LGHDT, CDR2 YNNKEL, per germline (reference sequence). Trimming removed 1 base from V and 1 base from J; junction bases left unmatched: 9. The CDR3 extends over 18 amino acids. The CDR3: CASSQGTGYGVSGNTIYF. The CDR3 DNA reads TGTGCCAGCAGCCAAGGGACAGGGTATGGCGTTTCTGGAAACACCATATATTTT.

In its sample, this clonotype was seen a few times. The chain uses TRBV19 and TRBJ1-5; D unclear. Trimming shortened V by 5 bases and J by 0 bases, and 8 bases separated the two germline ends. Germline CDR1 reads LNHDA; CDR2 reads SQIVND (reference sequence). This CDR3 spans 14 amino acids. CDR3 loop: CASSQDYSNQPQHF. The CDR3, as DNA: TGTGCCAGTAGTCAGGATTATAGCAATCAGCCCCAGCATTTT.

This clonotype was observed a handful of times. The chain recombines TRBV29-1 with TRBJ2-5; 8 positions agree with TRBD2. The V gene end was trimmed by 4 bases and the J gene end by 4 bases; junction bases not matched to a gene: 5. The CDR3 has 13 amino acids. From germline, CDR1 is SQVTM and CDR2 ANQGSEA. CDR3 in amino acids: CSVARGGGETQYF. The CDR3 DNA reads TGCAGCGTTGCTCGGGGGGGAGGAGAGACCCAGTACTTC.

The J gene is TRBJ1-1, the V gene TRBV29-1; TRBD1 might be the D (6 bases). CDR1 and CDR2 (germline): SQVTM, ANQGSEA. V dropped 4 bases and J dropped 4 bases, with 13 bases sitting between them. The CDR3 spans 13 residues. Here the CDR3 DNA reads TGCAGCGTTGCGGGCAGGGGCGGCACTGAAGCTTTCTTT. Translated, it gives CSVAGRGGTEAFF.

This clonotype was detected a few times. V is TRBV9 and J is TRBJ2-4, with 8 positions matching TRBD1. Trimming took 1 base from V and 8 from J; bases not matched to a gene: 5. The germline V gene encodes CDR1 SGDLS and CDR2 YYNGEE. The CDR3 loop spans 14 amino acids. The CDR3 is CASSVRDRGYIQYF. Written as DNA, the CDR3 is TGTGCCAGCAGCGTACGAGACAGGGGATACATTCAGTACTTC.

This clonotype appeared a few times. The V gene is TRBV29-1, the J gene TRBJ1-1; no definite D call. The germline V gene encodes CDR1 SQVTM and CDR2 ANQGSEA. The CDR3 has 12 amino acids. The germline V and J ends were trimmed by 7 bases and 0 bases, with 9 bases remaining between them. CDR3 loop: CSARWVNTEAFF. Here the CDR3 DNA reads TGCAGCGCACGTTGGGTGAACACTGAAGCTTTCTTT.

This sequence joins TRBV24-1 and TRBJ2-1, with TRBD2 identical over 8 bases. The CDR3 has 15 amino acids. The junction had 11 bases not matched to a gene; V was cut back by 5 bases and J by 9 bases. The V gene's germline CDR1 is KGHDR and CDR2 SFDVKD. Here the CDR3 reads CATSASGGVDSEQFF. As DNA, the CDR3 is TGTGCCACCAGTGCCTCGGGAGGGGTTGATAGTGAGCAGTTCTTC.

This clonotype was seen more than once but under ten times. The chain uses TRBV20-1 and TRBJ1-5; TRBD1 matches 7 bases. The germline CDR1 and CDR2 sequences are DFQATT and SNEGSKA (reference sequence). There are 16 residues in the CDR3. V was pared by 3 bases and J by 2 bases, with 10 bases of the junction left unmatched. The CDR3 DNA is TGCAGTGCTAGGGACCCTCGACAGGGCGGCAATCAGCCCCAGCATTTT. Protein: CSARDPRQGGNQPQHF.

This clonotype has only a few counts. The V gene is TRBV5-5, the J gene TRBJ2-1; no firm D call. The germline gives CDR1 SGHKS, CDR2 YYEKEE (reference sequence). V was shortened by 0 bases and J by 0 bases, with 10 bases between the two germline ends. The CDR3 consists of 16 residues. The CDR3 loop is CASSLEARASYNEQFF. In nucleotides, the CDR3 is TGTGCCAGCAGCTTGGAAGCCCGGGCCTCCTACAATGAGCAGTTCTTC.

The CDR3 sequence is CASSHYTGKDTEAFF. In nucleotides, the CDR3 is TGTGCCAGCAGCCATTATACAGGGAAGGACACTGAAGCTTTCTTT. The rearrangement uses TRBV11-2 and TRBJ1-1; TRBD1 is a possible D gene (6 bases). CDR1 is SGHAT, CDR2 FQNNGV, per germline. CDR3 size: 15 residues. Trimming pared 5 bases from V and 3 bases from J, leaving 16 bases between.

The table lists this clonotype with a few counts. In DNA form, the CDR3 reads TGTGCCAGCAGCTTGCCCAGGGATGGCACTGAAGCTTTCTTT. As protein: CASSLPRDGTEAFF. This chain links TRBV7-9 with TRBJ1-1; the D gene is possibly TRBD1 (5 bases). This CDR3 contains 14 residues. The germline CDR1 and CDR2 sequences are SEHNR and FQNEAQ (reference sequence). Trimming left V 3 bases short and J 4 bases short, with 12 bases between.

The chain carries TRBV20-1 and TRBJ2-1, with D possibly TRBD2 on 5 matching bases. This CDR3 has 13 residues. Germline V gene sequence: CDR1 DFQATT, CDR2 SNEGSKA (reference sequence). V lost 3 bases, J lost 8 bases, and 14 bases lay in between. CDR3 DNA: TGCAGTGCTAGGGGAGCATGGCGCGATGAGCAGTTCTTC. Translated, it gives CSARGAWRDEQFF.

This clonotype was detected a few times. This chain joins TRBV29-1 and TRBJ1-1, with 7 bases fitting TRBD1. Per the germline V gene, CDR1 is SQVTM and CDR2 is ANQGSEA. V lost 7 bases, J lost 1 base, and 3 bases stayed unmatched. This CDR3 spans 12 amino acids. The DNA for the CDR3 is TGCAGCGCAGGGGGGAGGAACACTGAAGCTTTCTTT. It specifies CSAGGRNTEAFF.

This chain connects TRBV20-1 to TRBJ1-4, with a possible D match to TRBD1 (6 bases). Germline V lookup: CDR1 DFQATT, CDR2 SNEGSKA (reference sequence). The CDR3 totals 15 residues. The V end lost 5 bases, the J end lost 7 bases, and 20 bases lay between the germline ends. CDR3 amino acids: CSAGKPGARSEKLFF. DNA of the CDR3: TGCAGTGCTGGGAAGCCGGGGGCAAGGAGTGAAAAACTGTTTTTT.

The CDR3 region has the DNA TGCAGTGCCAAACAGGGCACGGACTATGGCTACACCTTC. Its translation is CSAKQGTDYGYTF. The rearrangement links TRBV20-1 to TRBJ1-2; TRBD1 is a possible D gene (6 bases). Deletions cut 6 bases from V and 3 bases from J, with 14 bases between. This CDR3 is 13 amino acids long. Germline CDR1 is DFQATT and CDR2 is SNEGSKA (reference sequence).

The rearrangement links TRBV7-3 to TRBJ2-5; TRBD1 agrees at 7 bases. The CDR3 sequence is 13 residues long. The germline gives CDR1 SGHTA, CDR2 FQGTGA. Germline trimming cut 5 bases from V and 5 bases from J; bases unmatched to any gene: 5. This CDR3 reads CASSARRGETQYF. In DNA form, the CDR3 reads TGTGCCAGCAGCGCACGCAGGGGGGAGACCCAGTACTTC.

This clonotype was recorded at least ten times. V and J are TRBV5-1 and TRBJ1-1; D is ambiguous. This CDR3 region has 15 residues. V was cut by 1 base and J by 2 bases, with 12 bases left in between. Per germline, CDR1 SGHRS and CDR2 YFSETQ. DNA of the CDR3: TGCGCCAGCAGCTTGCTAGGACGGCAAAACACTGAAGCTTTCTTT. Its protein product is CASSLLGRQNTEAFF.

This sequence joins TRBV28 and TRBJ1-1; unclear D gene. V was shortened by 6 bases and J by 4 bases, with 21 bases between the two germline ends. Per germline, CDR1 MDHEN and CDR2 SYDVKM. The length of the CDR3 is 16 residues. The CDR3 coding sequence is TGTGCCAGCAGCGCCCTTGTGAGAGCGGGCGGCACTGAAGCTTTCTTT. It codes for CASSALVRAGGTEAFF.

This clonotype showed up many times. This chain connects TRBV7-3 to TRBJ2-7; 9 nucleotides line up with TRBD1. The CDR3 runs to 12 residues. V shed 1 base and J 13 bases; nucleotides not matched to a gene: 5. The germline gives CDR1 SGHTA, CDR2 FQGTGA. The CDR3: CASSLIGDRDYV. The CDR3 region has the DNA TGTGCCAGCAGCTTAATTGGGGACAGGGATTACGTC.

The gene calls are TRBV7-9 and TRBJ1-5; the D is unclear. Per the germline V gene, CDR1 is SEHNR and CDR2 is FQNEAQ (reference sequence). CDR3 length: 16 amino acids. Trimming stripped 0 bases from V and 6 bases from J, with 15 bases between. The DNA for the CDR3 is TGTGCCAGCAGCTTAGCGGGTCTCGGGGTTGTTCAGCCCCAGCATTTT. This sequence encodes CASSLAGLGVVQPQHF.

This chain uses TRBV5-1 with TRBJ2-7; D is possibly TRBD2 (6 bases). Trimming left V 0 bases short and J 3 bases short, with 7 bases between. Germline V gene data show CDR1 as SGHRS and CDR2 as YFSETQ. This CDR3 has 13 amino acids. CDR3 loop: CASSLVADYEQYF. The DNA for the CDR3 is TGCGCCAGCAGCTTGGTAGCGGACTACGAGCAGTACTTC.

The chain has TRBV7-2 and TRBJ2-5; 10 nucleotides agree with TRBD1. The CDR3 sequence is 15 residues long. The trim removed 4 bases at V and 5 bases at J, leaving 7 bases unmatched. Germline loops: CDR1 SGHTA, CDR2 FQGNSA. The chain's CDR3 is CASSSNGGQGETQYF. The CDR3 nucleotides read TGTGCCAGCAGCTCGAATGGGGGACAGGGGGAGACCCAGTACTTC.

This clonotype was counted many times. The genes are TRBV5-1 and TRBJ2-2; D not resolved. There are 14 residues in the CDR3. Trimming removed 0 bases at V and 2 bases at J, with 5 bases between. Germline lookup yields CDR1 SGHRS and CDR2 YFSETQ. The CDR3 DNA is TGCGCCAGCAGCTTGGCGTTTAACACCGGGGAGCTGTTTTTT. This encodes CASSLAFNTGELFF.

The chain combines TRBV7-2 with TRBJ2-3, with unresolved D. V shed 3 bases and J shed 1 base, with 11 bases lying between them. Looked up from germline, CDR1 is SGHTA and CDR2 is FQGNSA. The CDR3 consists of 15 residues. Here the CDR3 reads CASSLSGFGTDTQYF. The DNA for the CDR3 is TGTGCCAGCAGCTTGTCCGGGTTCGGCACAGATACGCAGTATTTT. The full variable domain, completed using reference TRBV7-2 and TRBJ2-3, is GAGVSQSPSNKVTEKGKDVELRCDPISGHTALYWYRQSLGQGLEFLIYFQGNSAPDKSGLPSDRFSAERTGGSVSTLTIQRTQQEDSAVYLCASSLSGFGTDTQYFGPGTRLTVL.

This clonotype was counted a few times. The chain links TRBV20-1 to TRBJ2-3; 8 bases are shared with TRBD1. V trimming: 5 bases; J trimming: 3 bases; junction bases outside the gene matches: 7. The CDR3 runs 14 residues. Germline assignment: CDR1 DFQATT and CDR2 SNEGSKA (reference sequence). CDR3 residues: CSAGQGSLTDTQYF. Here the CDR3 DNA reads TGCAGTGCTGGACAGGGAAGCCTAACAGATACGCAGTATTTT.

In this sample, this clonotype turned up many times. This sequence joins TRBV5-1 and TRBJ2-5; D is undetermined. Per germline, CDR1 SGHRS and CDR2 YFSETQ. V was cut by 2 bases and J by 5 bases, with 10 bases left in between. This CDR3 is 13 amino acids long. In nucleotides, the CDR3 is TGCGCCAGCAGCTTCGATTTGACGGAGACCCAGTACTTC. Its protein product is CASSFDLTETQYF.

This sequence joins TRBV7-9 and TRBJ2-5; 14 bases map to TRBD2. This CDR3 spans 19 amino acids. Germline CDR1 reads SEHNR; CDR2 reads FQNEAQ (reference sequence). V was pared by 5 bases and J by 1 base, with 12 bases of the junction left unmatched. This CDR3 reads CASSPGTSGGAGIQETQYF. The CDR3 DNA reads TGTGCCAGCAGCCCTGGGACTAGCGGGGGAGCTGGTATCCAAGAGACCCAGTACTTC. The full variable domain, completed using reference TRBV7-9 and TRBJ2-5, is DTGVSQNPRHKITKRGQNVTFRCDPISEHNRLYWYRQTLGQGPEFLTYFQNEAQLEKSRLLSDRFSAERPKGSFSTLEIQRTEQGDSAMYLCASSPGTSGGAGIQETQYFGPGTRLLVL.

This clonotype has a handful of counts. V is TRBV18 and J is TRBJ1-3; unclear D gene. Trimming shortened V by 4 bases and J by 2 bases, and 9 bases separated the two germline ends. CDR1 and CDR2 from the germline V gene are KGHSH and LQKENI. The CDR3 sequence is 14 residues long. The CDR3 nucleotides are TGTGCCAGCTCACGCGGGGAAACTGGAAACACCATATATTTT. Amino acids: CASSRGETGNTIYF. The variable domain in full, with the rest retrieved from reference TRBV18 and TRBJ1-3, is NAGVMQNPRHLVRRRGQEARLRCSPMKGHSHVYWYRQLPEEGLKFMVYLQKENIIDESGMPKERFSAEFPKEGPSILRIQQVVRGDSAAYFCASSRGETGNTIYFGEGSWLTVV.